This TCR beta chain was profiled in a study of naive and memory T cell subsets. An equimolar mix of two oligonucleotides served as the beta constant-region primer for TRBC1 and TRBC2. Four rounds of PCR amplified the ligated cDNA using nested alpha and beta constant-region primers plus SP2. TCRdb reprocessed the UMI-ligation and nested PCR reads with MiXCR, giving one entry per CDR3 protein. The sample includes tens of thousands of distinct CDR3 sequences, 7% to 10% of them seen just once. The J segment lost 2 bases and the V segment lost 4 bases, leaving 9 bases of the junction unmatched. CDR3 size: 16 residues. CDR1 LGHDT and CDR2 YNNKEL come from the germline V gene (reference sequence).

The sample taken for sequencing was central memory CD8+ T cells from blood. The chain links TRBV3-1 to TRBJ2-3; 7 bases align to TRBD1. The TCR comes from a human donor in good health. The CDR3 here is CASSPNGQGDTDTQYF. CDR3 bases: TGTGCCAGCAGCCCCAATGGGCAGGGGGACACAGATACGCAGTATTTT.